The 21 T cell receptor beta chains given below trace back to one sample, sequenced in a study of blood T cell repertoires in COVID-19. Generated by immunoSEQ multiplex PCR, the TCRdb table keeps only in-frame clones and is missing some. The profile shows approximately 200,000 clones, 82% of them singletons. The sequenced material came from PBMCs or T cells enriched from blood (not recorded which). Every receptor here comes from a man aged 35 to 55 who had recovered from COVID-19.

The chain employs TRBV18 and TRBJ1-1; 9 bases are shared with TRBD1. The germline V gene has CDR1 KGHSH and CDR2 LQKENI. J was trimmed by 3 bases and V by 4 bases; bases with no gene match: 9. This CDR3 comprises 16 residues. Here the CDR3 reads CASSQNRGLLDTEAFF. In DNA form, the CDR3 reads TGTGCCAGCTCACAGAACAGGGGGCTATTGGACACTGAAGCTTTCTTT.

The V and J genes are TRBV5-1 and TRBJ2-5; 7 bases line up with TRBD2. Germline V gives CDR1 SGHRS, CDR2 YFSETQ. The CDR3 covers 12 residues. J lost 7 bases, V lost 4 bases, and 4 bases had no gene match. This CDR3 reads CASSPERGTQYF. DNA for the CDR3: TGCGCCAGCAGCCCGGAGCGGGGGACCCAGTACTTC.

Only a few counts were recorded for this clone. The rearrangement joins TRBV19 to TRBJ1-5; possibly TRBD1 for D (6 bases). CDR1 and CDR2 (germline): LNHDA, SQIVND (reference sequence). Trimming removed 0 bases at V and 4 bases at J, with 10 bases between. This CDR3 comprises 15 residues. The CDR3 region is CASSIDQGWNQPQHF. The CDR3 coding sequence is TGTGCCAGTAGTATAGATCAGGGGTGGAATCAGCCCCAGCATTTT. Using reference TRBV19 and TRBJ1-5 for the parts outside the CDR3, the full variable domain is DGGITQSPKYLFRKEGQNVTLSCEQNLNHDAMYWYRQDPGQGLRLIYYSQIVNDFQKGDIAEGYSVSREKKESFPLTVTSAQKNPTAFYLCASSIDQGWNQPQHFGDGTRLSIL.

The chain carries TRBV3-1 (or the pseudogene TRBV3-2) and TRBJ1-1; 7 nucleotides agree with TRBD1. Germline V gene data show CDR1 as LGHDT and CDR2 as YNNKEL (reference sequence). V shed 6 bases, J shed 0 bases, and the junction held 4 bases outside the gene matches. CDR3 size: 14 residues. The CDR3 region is CASSRQGMNTEAFF. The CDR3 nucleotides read TGTGCCAGCAGTCGACAGGGCATGAACACTGAAGCTTTCTTT.

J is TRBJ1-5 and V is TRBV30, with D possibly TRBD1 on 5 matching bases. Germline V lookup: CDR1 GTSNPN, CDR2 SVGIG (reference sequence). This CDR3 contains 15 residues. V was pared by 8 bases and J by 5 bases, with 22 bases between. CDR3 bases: TGTGCCGCAGGGTATGGCCATATTTCCGATCAGCCCCAGCATTTT. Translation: CAAGYGHISDQPQHF. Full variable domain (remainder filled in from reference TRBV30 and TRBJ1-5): SQTIHQWPATLVQPVGSPLSLECTVEGTSNPNLYWYRQAAGRGLQLLFYSVGIGQISSEVPQNLSASRPQDRQFILSSKKLLLSDSGFYLCAAGYGHISDQPQHFGDGTRLSIL.

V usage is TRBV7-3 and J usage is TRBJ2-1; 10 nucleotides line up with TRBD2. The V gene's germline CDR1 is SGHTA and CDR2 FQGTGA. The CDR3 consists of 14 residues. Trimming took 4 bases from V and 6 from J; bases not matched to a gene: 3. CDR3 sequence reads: CASSSAGGSNEQFF. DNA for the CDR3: TGTGCCAGCAGCTCAGCGGGAGGGTCCAATGAGCAGTTCTTC.

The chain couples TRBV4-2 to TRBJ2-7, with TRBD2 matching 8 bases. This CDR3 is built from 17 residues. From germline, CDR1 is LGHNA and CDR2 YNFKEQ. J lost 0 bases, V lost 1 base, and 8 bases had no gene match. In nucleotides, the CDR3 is TGTGCCAGCAGCCAAGCCCGTGGAGGGACTAGCTCCTACGAGCAGTACTTC. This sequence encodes CASSQARGGTSSYEQYF.

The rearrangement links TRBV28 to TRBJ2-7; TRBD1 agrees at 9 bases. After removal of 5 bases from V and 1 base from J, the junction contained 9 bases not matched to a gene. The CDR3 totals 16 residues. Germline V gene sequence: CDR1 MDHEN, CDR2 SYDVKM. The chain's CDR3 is CASSIGQGRRSYEQYF. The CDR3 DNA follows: TGTGCCAGCAGTATAGGACAGGGGCGAAGATCCTACGAGCAGTACTTC.

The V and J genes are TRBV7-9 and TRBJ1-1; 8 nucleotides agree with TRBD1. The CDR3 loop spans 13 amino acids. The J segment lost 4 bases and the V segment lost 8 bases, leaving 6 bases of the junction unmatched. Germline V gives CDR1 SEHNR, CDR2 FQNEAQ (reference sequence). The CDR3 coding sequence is TGTGCCAGCGTTTCCACAGGGGGCACTGAAGCTTTCTTT. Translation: CASVSTGGTEAFF.

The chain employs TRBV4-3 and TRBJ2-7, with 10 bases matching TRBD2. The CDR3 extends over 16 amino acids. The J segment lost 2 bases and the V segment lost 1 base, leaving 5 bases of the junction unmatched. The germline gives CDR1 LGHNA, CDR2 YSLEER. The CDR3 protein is CASSQVGLAGAYEQYF. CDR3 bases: TGCGCCAGCAGCCAAGTTGGGCTAGCGGGAGCCTACGAGCAGTACTTC.

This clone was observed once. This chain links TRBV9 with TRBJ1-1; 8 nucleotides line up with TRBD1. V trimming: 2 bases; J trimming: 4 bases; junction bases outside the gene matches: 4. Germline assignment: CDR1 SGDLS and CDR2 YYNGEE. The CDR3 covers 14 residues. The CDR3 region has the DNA TGTGCCAGCAGCGTCCAGGGGGCGAGCACTGAAGCTTTCTTT. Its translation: CASSVQGASTEAFF.

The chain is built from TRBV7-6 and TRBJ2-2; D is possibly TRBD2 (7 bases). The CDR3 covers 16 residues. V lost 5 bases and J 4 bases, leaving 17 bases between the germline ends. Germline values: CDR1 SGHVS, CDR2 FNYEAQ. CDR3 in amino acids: CASSPLRGRGTGELFF. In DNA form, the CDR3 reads TGTGCCAGCAGCCCCCTGAGGGGGAGGGGCACCGGGGAGCTGTTTTTT.

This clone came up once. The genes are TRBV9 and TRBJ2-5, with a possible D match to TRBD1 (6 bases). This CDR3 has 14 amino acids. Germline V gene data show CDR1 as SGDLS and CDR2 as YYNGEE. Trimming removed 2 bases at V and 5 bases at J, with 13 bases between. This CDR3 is CASSVPDSTETQYF. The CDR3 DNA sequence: TGTGCCAGCAGCGTCCCGGACAGTACTGAGACCCAGTACTTC.

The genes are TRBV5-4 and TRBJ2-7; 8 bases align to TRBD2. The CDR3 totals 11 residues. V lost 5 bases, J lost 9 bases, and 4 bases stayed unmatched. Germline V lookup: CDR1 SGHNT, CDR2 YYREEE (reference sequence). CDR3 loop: CASRGLGVQYF. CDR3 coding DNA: TGTGCCAGCAGGGGACTAGGAGTGCAGTACTTC.

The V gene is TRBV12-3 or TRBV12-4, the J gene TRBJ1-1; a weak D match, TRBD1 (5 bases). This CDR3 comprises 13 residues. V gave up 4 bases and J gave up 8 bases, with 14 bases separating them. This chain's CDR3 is CASSYQRGFEAFF. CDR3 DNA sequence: TGTGCCAGCAGTTATCAAAGGGGATTCGAAGCTTTCTTT.

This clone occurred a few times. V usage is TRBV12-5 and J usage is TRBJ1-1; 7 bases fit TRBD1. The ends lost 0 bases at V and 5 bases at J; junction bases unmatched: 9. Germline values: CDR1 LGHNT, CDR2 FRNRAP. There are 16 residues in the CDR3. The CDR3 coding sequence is TGTGCTAGTGGTTTGGTACTACCCAGGGGGGAAACTGAAGCTTTCTTT. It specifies CASGLVLPRGETEAFF.

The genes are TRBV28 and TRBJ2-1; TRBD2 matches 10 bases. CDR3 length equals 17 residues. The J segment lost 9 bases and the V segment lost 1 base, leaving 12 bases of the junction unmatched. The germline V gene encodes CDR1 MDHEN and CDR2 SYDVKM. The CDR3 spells CASSLYWTSGLGGEQFF. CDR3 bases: TGTGCCAGCAGTTTATACTGGACTAGCGGTTTAGGGGGTGAGCAGTTCTTC.

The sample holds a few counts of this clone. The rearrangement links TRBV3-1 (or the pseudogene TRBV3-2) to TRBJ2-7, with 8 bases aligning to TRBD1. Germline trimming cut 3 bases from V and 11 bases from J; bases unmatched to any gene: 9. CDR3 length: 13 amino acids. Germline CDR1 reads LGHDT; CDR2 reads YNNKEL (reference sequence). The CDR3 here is CASSHSPTGEKYV. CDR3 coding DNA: TGTGCCAGCAGCCATTCCCCGACAGGGGAGAAGTACGTC.

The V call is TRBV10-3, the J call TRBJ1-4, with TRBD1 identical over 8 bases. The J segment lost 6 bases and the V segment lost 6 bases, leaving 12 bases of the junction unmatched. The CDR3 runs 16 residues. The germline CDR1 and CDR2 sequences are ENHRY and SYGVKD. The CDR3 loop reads CAIRPTGGTGYEKLFF. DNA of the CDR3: TGTGCCATCAGACCAACCGGCGGGACAGGCTATGAAAAACTGTTTTTT.

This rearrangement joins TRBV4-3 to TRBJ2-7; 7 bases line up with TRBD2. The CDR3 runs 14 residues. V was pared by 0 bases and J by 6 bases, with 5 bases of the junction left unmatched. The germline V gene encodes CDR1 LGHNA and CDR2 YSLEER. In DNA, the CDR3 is TGCGCCAGCAGCCAAGATCTGGGGGGGAGCGAGCAGTACGTC. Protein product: CASSQDLGGSEQYV.

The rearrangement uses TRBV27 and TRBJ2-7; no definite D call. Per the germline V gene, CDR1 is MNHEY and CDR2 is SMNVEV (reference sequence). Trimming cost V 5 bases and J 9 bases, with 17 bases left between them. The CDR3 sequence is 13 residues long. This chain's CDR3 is CASSNLDDRGQYF. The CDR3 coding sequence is TGTGCCAGCAGTAACCTCGATGACCGAGGGCAGTACTTC.